The text below deals with one TCR beta chain. The antigen is unknown. Profiling relied on immunoSEQ multiplex PCR, and the TCRdb table lists in-frame clones only, not all of them. The top ten hold 0.9% to 1.4% of the sample, which has around 120,000 clones, roughly 89% seen once. This sample is drawn from a study of T cell responses to AZD1222 COVID-19 vaccine. Study findings and constraints: AZD1222 recipients seropositive at baseline numbered only six. Spike-specific TCR repertoires showed rising breadth and depth after two AZD1222 doses. Within unmutated variant regions lay the reported targets of nearly half of spike-specific TCRs. Scientists sampled the repertoires only once the peak T cell response had passed.

Trimming stripped 5 bases from V and 6 bases from J, with 17 bases between. Germline V gene lookup returns CDR1 SGHTA and CDR2 FQGNSA. This CDR3 has 15 residues. Sample: peripheral blood, taken 28 days after the second AZD1222 dose. The chain uses TRBV7-2 and TRBJ1-5; unclear D gene. This TCR was sampled from an adult who received the AZD1222 COVID-19 vaccine. The CDR3 coding sequence is TGTGCCAGCAGCCTAAATCGGGGAGAAGGTCAGCCCCAGCATTTT. Residues: CASSLNRGEGQPQHF. Variable domain in full (rest from reference TRBV7-2 and TRBJ1-5): GAGVSQSPSNKVTEKGKDVELRCDPISGHTALYWYRQSLGQGLEFLIYFQGNSAPDKSGLPSDRFSAERTGGSVSTLTIQRTQQEDSAVYLCASSLNRGEGQPQHFGDGTRLSIL.